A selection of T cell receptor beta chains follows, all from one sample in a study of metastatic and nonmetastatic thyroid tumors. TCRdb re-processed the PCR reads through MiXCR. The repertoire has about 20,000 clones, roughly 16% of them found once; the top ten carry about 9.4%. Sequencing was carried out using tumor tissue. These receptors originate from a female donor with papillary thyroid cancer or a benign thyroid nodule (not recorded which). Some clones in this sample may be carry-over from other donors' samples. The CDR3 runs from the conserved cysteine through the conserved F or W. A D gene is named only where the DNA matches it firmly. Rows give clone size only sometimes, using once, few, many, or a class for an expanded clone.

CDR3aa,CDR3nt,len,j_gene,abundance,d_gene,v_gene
CASRRGLAGGSDNEQFF,TGTGCCAGCCGACGGGGACTAGCGGGTGGATCGGACAATGAGCAGTTCTTC,17,TRBJ2-1,many,-,TRBV3-2
CSAKYGPNRLLNQPQHF,TGCAGTGCTAAGTACGGGCCTAATAGACTATTGAATCAGCCCCAGCATTTT,17,TRBJ1-5,-,-,TRBV20-1
CASSLVGRGSYNEQFF,TGCGCCAGCAGCTTGGTAGGCAGGGGATCCTACAATGAGCAGTTCTTC,16,TRBJ2-1,many,-,TRBV5-1
CASSQDGAGAIRNYGYTF,TGTGCCAGCAGCCAAGATGGGGCAGGGGCGATACGTAACTATGGCTACACCTTC,18,TRBJ1-2,many,-,TRBV3-1
CASSEYEGGGKVTDTQYF,TGTGCCAGCAGTGAATACGAGGGCGGGGGGAAGGTAACAGATACGCAGTATTTT,18,TRBJ2-3,many,TRBD2,TRBV25-1
CASSIPQGWGYTF,TGTGCCAGTAGTATCCCCCAGGGATGGGGCTACACCTTC,13,TRBJ1-2,medium-sized,-,TRBV19
CASSLERGSIMNDQFF,TGCGCCAGCAGCTTGGAACGCGGCAGCATTATGAATGATCAGTTCTTC,16,TRBJ2-1,once,-,TRBV5-1
CATSRDFSGGSYEQYF,TGTGCCACCAGCAGAGATTTTTCGGGGGGATCCTACGAGCAGTACTTC,16,TRBJ2-7,many,TRBD2,TRBV15
CASGLVLGYQAFF,TGTGCTAGTGGTTTGGTATTAGGGTACCAAGCTTTCTTT,13,TRBJ1-1,many,-,TRBV12-5
CASSLVGSTANYGYTF,TGTGCCAGCAGCCTCGTCGGGTCTACAGCTAACTATGGCTACACCTTC,16,TRBJ1-2,medium-sized,-,TRBV6-1
CASSLQSGTYEQYF,TGCGCCAGCAGCTTGCAGTCGGGGACCTACGAGCAGTACTTC,14,TRBJ2-7,many,-,TRBV5-1
CSSSRDYYSGANVLTF,TGTTCCAGCTCACGGGACTACTACTCTGGGGCCAACGTCCTGACTTTC,16,TRBJ2-6,-,TRBD2,TRBV18
CASSGRSGANYEQYF,TGTGCCAGCAGTGGCCGTAGCGGGGCTAACTACGAGCAGTACTTC,15,TRBJ2-7,few,TRBD2,TRBV28
CASSRRVAGLRGQYGYTF,TGTGCCAGCAGCCGAAGGGTGGCAGGTTTAAGGGGTCAGTATGGCTACACCTTC,18,TRBJ1-2,many,-,TRBV3-1
CASSSPRGQLYYEQYF,TGTGCCAGCAGCTCCCCCCGCGGACAACTTTACTACGAGCAGTACTTC,16,TRBJ2-7,many,-,TRBV5-6
CASSPRGVANTGELFF,TGTGCCAGCAGTCCCCGGGGGGTCGCCAACACCGGGGAGCTGTTTTTT,16,TRBJ2-2,few,TRBD2,TRBV6-1
CASRPRSGYTF,TGTGCCAGCAGACCCCGTAGTGGCTACACCTTC,11,TRBJ1-2,few,-,TRBV6-4
CASSQSGTAYGYTF,TGTGCCAGTAGTCAATCCGGGACAGCGTATGGCTACACCTTC,14,TRBJ1-2,many,TRBD1,TRBV19
CASRVIEAPYNEQFF,TGTGCCAGCAGGGTGATCGAGGCCCCCTACAATGAGCAGTTCTTC,15,TRBJ2-1,many,-,TRBV2
CASRDTGTVNTEAFF,TGCGCCAGCAGGGATACAGGGACAGTGAACACTGAAGCTTTCTTT,15,TRBJ1-1,-,TRBD1,TRBV28
CASSPGQQGRETQYF,TGTGCCAGCAGCCCTGGGCAACAGGGGAGGGAGACCCAGTACTTC,15,TRBJ2-5,-,-,TRBV11-3
CATSDGQGADTQYF,TGTGCCACCAGTGATGGACAGGGCGCAGATACGCAGTATTTT,14,TRBJ2-3,many,TRBD1,TRBV24-1
CASSPGGLGNQPQHF,TGTGCCAGCAGCCCCGGCGGGCTGGGCAATCAGCCCCAGCATTTT,15,TRBJ1-5,medium-sized,-,TRBV27
CASSPRWAEGETQYF,TGTGCCAGCAGCCCAAGATGGGCGGAGGGAGAGACCCAGTACTTC,15,TRBJ2-5,many,-,TRBV4-2
CSAQGQGALVEHF,TGCAGTGCTCAGGGACAGGGGGCGCTTGTCGAGCATTTT,13,TRBJ1-5,-,TRBD1,TRBV20-1
CSVAVIRQLTDTQYF,TGCAGCGTTGCGGTTATTAGGCAACTAACAGATACGCAGTATTTT,15,TRBJ2-3,many,-,TRBV29-1
CASSWGLAGPQVGTDTQYF,TGCGCCAGCAGCTGGGGACTAGCGGGCCCGCAGGTCGGCACAGATACGCAGTATTTT,19,TRBJ2-3,-,TRBD2,TRBV5-1
CASSLGDNSPLHF,TGTGCCAGCAGCCTTGGAGATAATTCACCCCTCCACTTT,13,TRBJ1-6,many,-,TRBV3-1
CASSYGQNTEAFF,TGCGCCAGCAGCTATGGGCAGAACACTGAAGCTTTCTTT,13,TRBJ1-1,many,-,TRBV5-1
CSVILVEQYF,TGCAGTGTTATATTGGTCGAGCAGTACTTC,10,TRBJ2-7,-,-,TRBV20-1
CASSSRTGTEQYF,TGTGCCAGCAGCTCCCGGACAGGGACCGAGCAGTACTTC,13,TRBJ2-7,-,TRBD1,TRBV7-2
CAWRPGQLTGELFF,TGTGCCTGGAGACCGGGACAACTCACCGGGGAGCTGTTTTTT,14,TRBJ2-2,-,-,TRBV30
CATLAGGPYEQYF,TGTGCCACCCTAGCGGGAGGCCCGTACGAGCAGTACTTC,13,TRBJ2-7,medium-sized,TRBD2,TRBV28
CASSKKRNTGYTF,TGTGCCAGCAGTAAAAAACGGAATACTGGATACACCTTC,13,TRBJ1-2,few,-,TRBV6-1
CASSLDPLTSGRRAFF,TGTGCCAGCAGCTTAGACCCATTAACCTCGGGGCGGAGAGCTTTCTTT,16,TRBJ1-1,many,-,TRBV7-8
CASSLGGGTKNIQYF,TGCGCCAGCAGCTTAGGGGGCGGCACCAAAAACATTCAGTACTTC,15,TRBJ2-4,few,TRBD1,TRBV5-1
CASSRGGQYNEQFF,TGTGCCAGCAGCCGGGGGGGGCAGTACAATGAGCAGTTCTTC,14,TRBJ2-1,many,-,TRBV3-1
CSASPRTGIYEQYF,TGCAGTGCTAGCCCCCGGACAGGGATATACGAGCAGTACTTC,14,TRBJ2-7,many,TRBD1,TRBV20-1
CSARGRDTLKEETQYF,TGCAGTGCTAGAGGTCGGGACACCCTCAAGGAGGAGACCCAGTACTTC,16,TRBJ2-5,many,-,TRBV20-1
CATSDLHLIGGLAGRRVSYNEQFF,TGTGCCACCAGTGATTTGCACCTAATTGGGGGACTAGCGGGGCGGAGAGTCTCCTACAATGAGCAGTTCTTC,24,TRBJ2-1,many,TRBD2,TRBV24-1
CASSPRGGTPSSYNEQFF,TGTGCCAGCTCACCGAGGGGGGGGACCCCGAGCTCCTACAATGAGCAGTTCTTC,18,TRBJ2-1,many,-,TRBV18
CASSVRAGTDTQYF,TGTGCCAGCAGCGTCCGAGCGGGGACAGATACGCAGTATTTT,14,TRBJ2-3,many,TRBD2,TRBV9
CASSTGGAPNYGYTF,TGTGCCAGCAGCACGGGAGGGGCCCCTAACTATGGCTACACCTTC,15,TRBJ1-2,medium-sized,-,TRBV28
CASSLTGVYSNQPQHF,TGTGCCAGCAGCCTAACAGGGGTTTATAGCAATCAGCCCCAGCATTTT,16,TRBJ1-5,many,TRBD1,TRBV5-7
CSASAGRHQPQHF,TGCAGTGCTAGCGCAGGACGGCACCAGCCCCAGCATTTT,13,TRBJ1-5,many,-,TRBV20-1
CASSIAGGGAFF,TGTGCCAGTAGTATTGCGGGAGGGGGAGCTTTCTTT,12,TRBJ1-1,many,-,TRBV19
CASSQARTGGGLGYTF,TGTGCCAGCAGCCAAGCGCGGACAGGGGGGGGGTTAGGCTACACCTTC,16,TRBJ1-2,many,TRBD1,TRBV4-2
CSASVAGGPWRYGQYF,TGCAGCGCTAGCGTAGCGGGGGGGCCTTGGCGATACGGGCAGTACTTC,16,TRBJ2-7,-,TRBD2,TRBV20-1
CASIPTGTSYNEQFF,TGTGCCAGCATCCCAACCGGGACGTCCTACAATGAGCAGTTCTTC,15,TRBJ2-1,many,-,TRBV28
CSVEESHRYF,TGCAGCGTTGAAGAAAGCCATCGGTACTTC,10,TRBJ2-5,many,-,TRBV29-1
CASSLRDPNLYNEQFF,TGTGCCAGCAGTTTACGGGACCCAAACCTCTACAATGAGCAGTTCTTC,16,TRBJ2-1,many,-,TRBV12-3/TRBV12-4
CASRTTSTDTQYF,TGTGCCAGCAGGACTACTAGCACAGATACGCAGTATTTT,13,TRBJ2-3,many,-,TRBV2
CSVDRGWSGELFF,TGCAGCGTCGATCGGGGGTGGTCCGGGGAGCTGTTTTTT,13,TRBJ2-2,many,-,TRBV29-1
CASSFLGGGIEQYF,TGTGCCAGCAGCTTTCTGGGAGGGGGGATCGAGCAGTACTTC,14,TRBJ2-7,many,-,TRBV7-9
CARGQGTSYNSPLHF,TGTGCCAGAGGACAGGGAACCTCCTATAATTCACCCCTCCACTTT,15,TRBJ1-6,many,TRBD1,TRBV2
CASNFYTGELFF,TGTGCCAGCAACTTTTACACCGGGGAGCTGTTTTTT,12,TRBJ2-2,many,-,TRBV2
CASSRRRSAGASPGELFF,TGCGCCAGCAGCCGAAGGCGTTCAGCGGGAGCATCACCCGGGGAGCTGTTTTTT,18,TRBJ2-2,many,TRBD2,TRBV4-1
CASSSNYGYTF,TGTGCCAGCAGTTCTAACTATGGCTACACCTTC,11,TRBJ1-2,many,-,TRBV28